The TCR beta chain described here comes from a study of metastatic and nonmetastatic thyroid tumors. At the level of the study: Both malignant and benign thyroid patients supplied peripheral blood and tumor or nodule tissue samples, across which the repertoires of these patients were then compared.

How the authors handled the data: The study took CDR3 differences across clinicopathological groups and made a distant-metastasis classifier for papillary thyroid cancer from them. Via MiXCR, TCRdb re-called the PCR reads. TCRdb's processing, not the study's, gives the V and J calls here. The sample contains fewer than 70,000 clones, 25% to 30% of which appear only once. Whole-study results and caveats: A significant increase in TCR beta diversity was reportedly seen in malignant thyroid tumors relative to benign nodules, in blood and tumor.

Thyroid surgery took place with no prior treatment in any patient. The CDR3 consists of 17 residues. Looked up from germline, CDR1 is MNHEY and CDR2 is SMNVEV (reference sequence). Deletions cut 4 bases from V and 5 bases from J, with 23 bases between. By share, this clone counts as medium-sized (0.01 to 0.1%). Its cognate antigen is unknown. The sample was blood. This sequence joins TRBV27 and TRBJ2-5; D could derive from TRBD1 or TRBD2 (5 bases each). The origin of this receptor is a female donor with papillary thyroid cancer or a benign thyroid nodule (not recorded which). Some clones in this sample may be carry-over from other donors' samples. Written as DNA, the CDR3 is TGTGCCAGCAGTTCCCCTTCCGGGACGTCAAGTAGGGAGACCCAGTACTTC. Amino acid sequence: CASSSPSGTSSRETQYF.